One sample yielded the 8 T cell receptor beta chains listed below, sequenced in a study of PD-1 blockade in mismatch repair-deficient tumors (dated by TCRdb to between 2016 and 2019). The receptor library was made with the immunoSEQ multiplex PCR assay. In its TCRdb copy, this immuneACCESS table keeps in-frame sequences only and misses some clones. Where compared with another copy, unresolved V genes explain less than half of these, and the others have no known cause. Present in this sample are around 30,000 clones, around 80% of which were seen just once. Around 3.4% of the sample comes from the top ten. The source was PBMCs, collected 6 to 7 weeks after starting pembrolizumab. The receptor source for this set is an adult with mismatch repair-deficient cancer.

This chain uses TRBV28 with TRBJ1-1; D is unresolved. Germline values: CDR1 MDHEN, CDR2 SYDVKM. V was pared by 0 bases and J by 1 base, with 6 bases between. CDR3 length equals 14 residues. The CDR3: CASSLWRGNTEAFF. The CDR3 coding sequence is TGTGCCAGCAGTTTATGGCGGGGGAACACTGAAGCTTTCTTT.

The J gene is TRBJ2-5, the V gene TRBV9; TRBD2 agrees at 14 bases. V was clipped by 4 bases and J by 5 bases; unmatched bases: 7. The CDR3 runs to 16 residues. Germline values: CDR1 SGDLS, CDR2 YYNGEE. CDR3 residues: CASSTGTSGSGETQYF. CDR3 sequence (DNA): TGTGCCAGCAGCACCGGGACTAGCGGGAGCGGTGAGACCCAGTACTTC.

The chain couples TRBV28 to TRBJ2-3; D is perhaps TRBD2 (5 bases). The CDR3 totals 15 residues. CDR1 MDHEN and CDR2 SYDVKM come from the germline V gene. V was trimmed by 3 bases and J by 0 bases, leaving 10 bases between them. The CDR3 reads CASSLTASSTDTQYF. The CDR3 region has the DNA TGTGCCAGCAGTTTGACGGCTAGCAGCACAGATACGCAGTATTTT.

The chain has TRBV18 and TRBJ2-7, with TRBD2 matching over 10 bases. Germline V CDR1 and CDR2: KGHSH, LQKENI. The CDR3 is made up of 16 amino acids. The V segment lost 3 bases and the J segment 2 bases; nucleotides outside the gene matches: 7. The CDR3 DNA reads TGTGCCAGCTCACCGCCATCTAGCGGGAGTCCCTACGAGCAGTACTTC. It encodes CASSPPSSGSPYEQYF.

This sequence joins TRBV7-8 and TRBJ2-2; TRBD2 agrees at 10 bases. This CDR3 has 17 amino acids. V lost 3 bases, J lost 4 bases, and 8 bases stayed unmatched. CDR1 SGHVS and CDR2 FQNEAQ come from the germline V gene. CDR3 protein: CASSFPAGGTSTGELFF. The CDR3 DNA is TGTGCCAGCAGCTTCCCAGCGGGAGGGACTTCCACCGGGGAGCTGTTTTTT.

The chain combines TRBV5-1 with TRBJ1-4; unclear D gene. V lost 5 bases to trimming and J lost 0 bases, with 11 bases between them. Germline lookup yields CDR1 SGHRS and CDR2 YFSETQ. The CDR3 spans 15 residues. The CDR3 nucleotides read TGCGCCAGCAGTCAACCAGACTCAACTAATGAAAAACTGTTTTTT. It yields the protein CASSQPDSTNEKLFF. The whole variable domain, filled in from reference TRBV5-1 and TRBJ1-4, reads KAGVTQTPRYLIKTRGQQVTLSCSPISGHRSVSWYQQTPGQGLQFLFEYFSETQRNKGNFPGRFSGRQFSNSRSEMNVSTLELGDSALYLCASSQPDSTNEKLFFGSGTQLSVL.

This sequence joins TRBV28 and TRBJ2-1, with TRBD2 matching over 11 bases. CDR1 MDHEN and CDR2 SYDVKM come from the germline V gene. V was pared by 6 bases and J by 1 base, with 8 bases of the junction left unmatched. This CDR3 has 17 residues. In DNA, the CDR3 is TGTGCCAGCAGCCCGACTAGCGGGATAAGGTCCTACAATGAGCAGTTCTTC. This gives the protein CASSPTSGIRSYNEQFF.

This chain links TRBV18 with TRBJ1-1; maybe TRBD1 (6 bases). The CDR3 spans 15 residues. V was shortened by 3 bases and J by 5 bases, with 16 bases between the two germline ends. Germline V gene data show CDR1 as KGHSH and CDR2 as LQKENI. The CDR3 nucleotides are TGTGCCAGCTCACCCTTAGGGGGGGTGGAAACTGAAGCTTTCTTT. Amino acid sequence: CASSPLGGVETEAFF.